Below, 11 T cell receptor beta chains from the same sample are listed, as sequenced in a study of T-cell reconstitution after alpha-beta-depleted transplantation in children. Preparation of the TCRbeta library involved a method that used unique molecular identifiers. MiXCR, run by TCRdb on the PCR reads, gives a single entry per CDR3 protein. The table has about 610,000 distinct CDR3 sequences, 10% to 13% seen once. The sample here was PBMCs from the stem cell graft donor, taken from the stem cell graft. Every receptor here comes from a human donor who donated a stem cell graft to a child with acute myeloid leukemia.

This clonotype appeared many times. The chain carries TRBV12-3 or TRBV12-4 and TRBJ2-7; D is tentatively TRBD1 or TRBD2 (5 bases each). V lost 6 bases and J 4 bases, leaving 16 bases between the germline ends. The CDR3 is 14 residues long. The DNA of the CDR3 is TGTGCCAGCAGCCCCCCTAGCAAGGGGTACGAGCAGTACTTC. Residues: CASSPPSKGYEQYF.

The V gene is TRBV12-3 or TRBV12-4, the J gene TRBJ2-2, with TRBD1 matching 10 bases. V lost 4 bases, J lost 1 base, and 3 bases stayed unmatched. The CDR3 totals 16 residues. The chain's CDR3 is CASSWDRGQNTGELFF. CDR3 coding DNA: TGTGCCAGCAGTTGGGACAGGGGTCAGAACACCGGGGAGCTGTTTTTT.

The table lists this clonotype with a few counts. The chain is built from TRBV6-1 and TRBJ2-2; TRBD1 might be the D (6 bases). The V end lost 11 bases, the J end lost 4 bases, and 17 bases lay between the germline ends. CDR3 length: 14 residues. Germline-derived CDR1 and CDR2 are MNHNS and SASEGT. The CDR3 nucleotides are TGTGCCGTTCACGGCAGAGGGGGCACCGGGGAGCTGTTTTTT. Translating gives CAVHGRGGTGELFF.

There are a few counts of this clonotype. The rearrangement links TRBV7-2 to TRBJ2-7; no clear D. CDR3 size: 16 residues. Germline V gene lookup returns CDR1 SGHTA and CDR2 FQGNSA. Trimming cost V 1 base and J 2 bases, with 15 bases left between them. CDR3: CASSLGLEAPTYEQYF. Here the CDR3 DNA reads TGTGCCAGCAGCTTAGGTTTGGAAGCGCCGACCTACGAGCAGTACTTC.

This clonotype was seen repeatedly, ten times or more. The chain carries TRBV5-1 and TRBJ2-7; 7 bases agree with TRBD2. Germline CDR1 is SGHRS and CDR2 is YFSETQ. CDR3 length: 14 amino acids. The junction had 3 bases not matched to a gene; V was cut back by 3 bases and J by 0 bases. CDR3 region: CASSSSGNSYEQYF. CDR3 nucleotides: TGCGCCAGCAGCTCGAGCGGGAACTCCTACGAGCAGTACTTC.

In this sample, this clonotype turned up many times. The rearrangement uses TRBV9 and TRBJ2-2; 10 nucleotides align to TRBD2. Germline V CDR1 and CDR2: SGDLS, YYNGEE. The CDR3 is made up of 16 amino acids. V gave up 4 bases and J gave up 3 bases; unmatched junction bases: 6. The CDR3 DNA reads TGTGCCAGCAGCCCCCTAGCGGGAGAGGACACCGGGGAGCTGTTTTTT. The encoded protein is CASSPLAGEDTGELFF.

The chain employs TRBV5-1 and TRBJ2-7; 9 bases align to TRBD1. This CDR3 contains 16 residues. The germline CDR1 and CDR2 sequences are SGHRS and YFSETQ. The V segment lost 4 bases and the J segment 4 bases; nucleotides outside the gene matches: 12. The CDR3 region has the DNA TGCGCCAGCAGCGCACCCCAGGGACAGGGAAAGTACGAGCAGTACTTC. Translated, it gives CASSAPQGQGKYEQYF.

This clonotype was observed a handful of times. V gene TRBV3-1 combines with J gene TRBJ1-3; the D gene is possibly TRBD1 (5 bases). V lost 5 bases and J lost 9, with 14 bases in between. There are 13 residues in the CDR3. Germline V gene sequence: CDR1 LGHDT, CDR2 YNNKEL (reference sequence). This chain's CDR3 is CASSSVGGTTIYF. Here the CDR3 DNA reads TGTGCCAGCAGCTCGGTTGGGGGTACCACCATATATTTT.

Points on this clonotype: One end of the junction fails to match germline, which may point to a read error. This chain connects TRBV7-9 to TRBJ2-3; TRBD1 matches 8 bases. The CDR3 runs to 15 residues. Germline loops: CDR1 SEHNR, CDR2 FQNEAQ (reference sequence). For the CDR3, the DNA is TGTGCCAGCACCTTAGAAGGACAGGGCGCAGATACGCAGTATTTT. Its translation: CASTLEGQGADTQYF.

This clonotype was seen more than once but under ten times. The gene calls are TRBV12-3 or TRBV12-4 and TRBJ1-2; 7 bases fit TRBD1. With V trimmed by 6 bases and J by 5 bases, 12 bases remained unmatched. The CDR3 is 15 amino acids. CDR3 coding DNA: TGTGCCAGCAGCCCGAACGGGACAGTCGTATATGGCTACACCTTC. It encodes CASSPNGTVVYGYTF.

This clonotype has more than one count but fewer than ten. The rearrangement links TRBV6-1 to TRBJ1-2; D is perhaps TRBD1 (6 bases). CDR1 and CDR2 from the germline V gene are MNHNS and SASEGT. Trimming cost V 8 bases and J 3 bases, with 13 bases left between them. The CDR3 spans 13 residues. The CDR3: CASGQWRDYGYTF. The CDR3 region has the DNA TGTGCCAGCGGACAGTGGAGGGACTATGGCTACACCTTC.